Given below is one T cell receptor (beta chain) in context. What it binds is not known. Germline CDR1 reads WNHNN; CDR2 reads SYGVQD (reference sequence). Deletions cut 2 bases from V and 3 bases from J, with 10 bases between. This CDR3 contains 15 residues. This entry is derived from a study of cytomegalovirus exposure and HLA in healthy donors. Study overall: Membership in the Caucasian-associated ancestry cluster was found for 75% to 90% of approximately 400 genotyped donors.

PCR used 60 Vbeta primers and 13 Jbeta primers. Only in-frame clones appear in the TCRdb table, and some are missing; sequencing was by immunoSEQ multiplex PCR. The repertoire holds hundreds of thousands of clones, with over 65% as singletons. Study conclusions and caveats: The CMV antigen specificity of a few CMV-associated chains was confirmed through in vitro analysis. In a later analysis, TCR beta V- and J-gene trimming was associated with a missense DCLRE1C variant. The majority of CMV-associated TCR beta chains were reported as apparently HLA-restricted in a later analysis.

Sequenced input: PBMCs. The chain carries TRBV10-1 and TRBJ2-2; the D is unclear. This receptor was obtained from a man aged 35 to 55 in good health and CMV-seronegative. CDR3 loop: CASSELPKHTGELFF. CDR3 nucleotides: TGCGCCAGCAGTGAGCTACCGAAACACACCGGGGAGCTGTTTTTT.